This T cell receptor (beta chain) was sequenced in a study of blood T cell repertoires in COVID-19. As for the study in general: The analysed material was cDNA or gDNA that came from T cells, B-cell-depleted T cells, or PBMCs.

Seattle participants joined during active infection and were tracked over time. Trimming took 4 bases from V and 6 from J; bases not matched to a gene: 7. Per the germline V gene, CDR1 is SGHNT and CDR2 is YENEEA. The length of the CDR3 is 15 residues. Per the original methods: Cell counts per sample came from amplifying reference gene primers. Profiled with immunoSEQ multiplex PCR; TCRdb holds only in-frame clones, not every one. Clonal size and the V and J genes are those of that table, whereas D and trimming came from the DNA. The sample lists roughly 100,000 clones; 60% to 85% were seen once. The source of this sequence is a man at least 80 years old with COVID-19, enrolled during active disease. The V and J genes are TRBV11-3 and TRBJ2-3, with 10 bases that match TRBD2. Sequencing input: peripheral blood. The DNA of the CDR3 is TGTGCCAGCAGCTCCTTGGAAGCGGGAGGGGATACGCAGTATTTT. Its protein is CASSSLEAGGDTQYF. Filled out from reference TRBV11-3 and TRBJ2-3, the complete variable domain reads EAGVVQSPRYKIIEKKQPVAFWCNPISGHNTLYWYLQNLGQGPELLIRYENEEAVDDSQLPKDRFSAERLKGVDSTLKIQPAELGDSAVYLCASSSLEAGGDTQYFGPGTRLTVL.